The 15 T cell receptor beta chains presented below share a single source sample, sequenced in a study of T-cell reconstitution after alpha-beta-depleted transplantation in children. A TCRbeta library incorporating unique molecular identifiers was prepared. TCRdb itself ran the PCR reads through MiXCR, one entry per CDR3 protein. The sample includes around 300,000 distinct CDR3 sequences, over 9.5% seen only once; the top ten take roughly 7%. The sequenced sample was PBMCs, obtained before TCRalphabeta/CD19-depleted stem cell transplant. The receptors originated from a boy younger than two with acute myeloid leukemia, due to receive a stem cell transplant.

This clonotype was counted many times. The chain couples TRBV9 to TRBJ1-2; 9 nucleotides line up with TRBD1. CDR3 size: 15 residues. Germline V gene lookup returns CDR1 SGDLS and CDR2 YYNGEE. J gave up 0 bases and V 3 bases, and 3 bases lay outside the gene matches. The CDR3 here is CASSAGTGTNYGYTF. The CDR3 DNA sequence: TGTGCCAGCAGCGCGGGGACAGGGACTAACTATGGCTACACCTTC.

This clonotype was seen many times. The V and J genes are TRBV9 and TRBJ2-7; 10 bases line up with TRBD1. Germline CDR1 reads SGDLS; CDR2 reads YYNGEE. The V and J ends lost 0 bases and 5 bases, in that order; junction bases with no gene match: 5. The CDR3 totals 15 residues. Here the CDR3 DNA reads TGTGCCAGCAGCGTAGAGGGACAGGGGATCGACGAGCAGTACTTC. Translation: CASSVEGQGIDEQYF.

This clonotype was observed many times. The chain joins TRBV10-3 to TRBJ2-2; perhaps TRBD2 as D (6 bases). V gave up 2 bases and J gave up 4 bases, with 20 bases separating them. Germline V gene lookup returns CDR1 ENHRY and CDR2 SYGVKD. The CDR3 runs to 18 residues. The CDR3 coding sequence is TGTGCCATCAGTGAGGTGGGGATAACACCAGCGGGCACCGGGGAGCTGTTTTTT. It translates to CAISEVGITPAGTGELFF.

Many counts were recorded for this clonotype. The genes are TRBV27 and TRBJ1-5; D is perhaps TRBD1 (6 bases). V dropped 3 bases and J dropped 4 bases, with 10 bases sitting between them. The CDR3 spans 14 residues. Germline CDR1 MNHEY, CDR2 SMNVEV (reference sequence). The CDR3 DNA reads TGTGCCAGCAGTTTGGCAGGGGATAATCAGCCCCAGCATTTT. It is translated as CASSLAGDNQPQHF.

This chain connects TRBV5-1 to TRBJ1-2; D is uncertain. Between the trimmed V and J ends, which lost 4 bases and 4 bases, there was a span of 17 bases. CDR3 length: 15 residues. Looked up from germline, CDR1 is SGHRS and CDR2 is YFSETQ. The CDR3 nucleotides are TGCGCCAGCAGCGAAGGCCCCCAGCGTGGCTATGGCTACACCTTC. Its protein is CASSEGPQRGYGYTF.

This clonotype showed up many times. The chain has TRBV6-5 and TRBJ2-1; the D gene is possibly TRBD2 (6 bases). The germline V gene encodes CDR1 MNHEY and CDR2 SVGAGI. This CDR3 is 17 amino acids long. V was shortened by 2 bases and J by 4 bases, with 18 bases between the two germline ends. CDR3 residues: CASSYLTAGQEYNEQFF. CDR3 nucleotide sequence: TGTGCCAGCAGTTACCTCACGGCGGGGCAGGAGTACAATGAGCAGTTCTTC.

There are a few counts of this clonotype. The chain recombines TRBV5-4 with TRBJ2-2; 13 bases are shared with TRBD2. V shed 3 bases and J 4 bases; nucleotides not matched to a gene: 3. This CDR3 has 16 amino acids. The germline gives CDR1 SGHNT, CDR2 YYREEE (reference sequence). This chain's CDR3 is CASSSGTSGATGELFF. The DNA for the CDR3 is TGTGCCAGCAGCTCCGGGACTAGCGGGGCCACCGGGGAGCTGTTTTTT. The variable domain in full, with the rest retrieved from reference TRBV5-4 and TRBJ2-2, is ETGVTQSPTHLIKTRGQQVTLRCSSQSGHNTVSWYQQALGQGPQFIFQYYREEENGRGNFPPRFSGLQFPNYSSELNVNALELDDSALYLCASSSGTSGATGELFFGEGSRLTVL.

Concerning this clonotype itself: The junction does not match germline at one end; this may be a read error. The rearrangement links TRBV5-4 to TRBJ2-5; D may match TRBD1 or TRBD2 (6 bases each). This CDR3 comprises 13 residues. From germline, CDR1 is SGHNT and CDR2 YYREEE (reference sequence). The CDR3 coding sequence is TGTGACAGCAGCCTAGGGGGGCGAGAGACCCAGTACTTC. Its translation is CDSSLGGRETQYF.

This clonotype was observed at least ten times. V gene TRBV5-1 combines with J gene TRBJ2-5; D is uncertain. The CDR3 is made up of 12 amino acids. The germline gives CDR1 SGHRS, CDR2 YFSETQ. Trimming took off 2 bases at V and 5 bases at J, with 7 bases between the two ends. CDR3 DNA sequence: TGCGCCAGCAGCTTAGGGTTCGAGACCCAGTACTTC. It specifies CASSLGFETQYF.

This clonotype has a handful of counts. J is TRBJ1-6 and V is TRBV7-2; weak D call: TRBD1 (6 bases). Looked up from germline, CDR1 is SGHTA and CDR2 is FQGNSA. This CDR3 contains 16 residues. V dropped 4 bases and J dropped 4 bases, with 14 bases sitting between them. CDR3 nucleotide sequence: TGTGCCAGCAGCTCCTTGGACAGCAAATATAATTCACCCCTCCACTTT. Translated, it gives CASSSLDSKYNSPLHF.

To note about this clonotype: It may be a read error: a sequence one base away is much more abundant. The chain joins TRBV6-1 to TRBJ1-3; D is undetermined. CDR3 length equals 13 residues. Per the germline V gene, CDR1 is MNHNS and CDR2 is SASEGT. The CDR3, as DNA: TGTGTCAGCAGTGAAGACCCTGGAAACACCATATATTTT. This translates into CVSSEDPGNTIYF.

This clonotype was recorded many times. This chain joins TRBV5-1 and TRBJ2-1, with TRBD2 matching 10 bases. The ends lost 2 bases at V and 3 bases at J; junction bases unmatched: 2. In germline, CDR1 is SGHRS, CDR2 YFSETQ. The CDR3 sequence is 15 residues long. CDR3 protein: CASSFLAGVYNEQFF. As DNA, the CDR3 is TGCGCCAGCAGCTTCCTAGCGGGAGTCTACAATGAGCAGTTCTTC.

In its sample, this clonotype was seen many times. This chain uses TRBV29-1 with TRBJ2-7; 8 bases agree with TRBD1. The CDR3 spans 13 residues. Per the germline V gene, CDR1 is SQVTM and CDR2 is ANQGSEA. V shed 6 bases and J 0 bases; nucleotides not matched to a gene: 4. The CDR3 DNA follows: TGCAGCGTACAGGGGGTGTCCTCCTACGAGCAGTACTTC. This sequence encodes CSVQGVSSYEQYF.

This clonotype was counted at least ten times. The CDR3 DNA is TGTGCCAGCAGTTTTGCGGGACACCCTTACGAGCAGTACTTC. It encodes CASSFAGHPYEQYF. The genes are TRBV28 and TRBJ2-7; the D gene could be TRBD1 or TRBD2 (6 bases each). The V end was cut by 3 bases, the J end by 4 bases, with 13 bases between. Germline CDR1 is MDHEN and CDR2 is SYDVKM. The CDR3 is 14 residues long.

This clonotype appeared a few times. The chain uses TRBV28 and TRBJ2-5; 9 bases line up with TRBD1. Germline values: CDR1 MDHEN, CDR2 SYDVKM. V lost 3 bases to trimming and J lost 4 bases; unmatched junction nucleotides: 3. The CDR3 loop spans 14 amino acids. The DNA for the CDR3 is TGTGCCAGCAGTTTCCACAGGGGGCTAGAGACCCAGTACTTC. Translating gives CASSFHRGLETQYF.